This T cell receptor beta chain is from a study of CD8+ T cells in alopecia areata. V lost 5 bases and J 0 bases, leaving 8 bases between the germline ends. Per the germline V gene, CDR1 is SEHNR and CDR2 is FQNEAQ (reference sequence). The CDR3 covers 13 residues. Sequencing relied on a cDNA template that was reverse transcribed from extracted RNA. Sequencing was performed with immunoSEQ multiplex PCR; in TCRdb, only in-frame clones are kept and a portion is missing. The table includes tens of thousands of clones, about 40% detected once. Remarks on this clone: The sample holds other DNA sequences that translate to the same CDR3.

The clonotype originates from a human donor with alopecia areata. The source material was NKG2D-low CD8+ T cells sorted from blood. The gene calls are TRBV7-9 and TRBJ2-7, with D tentatively TRBD1 or TRBD2 (5 bases each). The CDR3 nucleotides read TGTGCCAGCAGCCCCGGGGCCTCCTACGAGCAGTACTTC. This encodes CASSPGASYEQYF. The full variable domain, completed using reference TRBV7-9 and TRBJ2-7, is DTGVSQNPRHKITKRGQNVTFRCDPISEHNRLYWYRQTLGQGPEFLTYFQNEAQLEKSRLLSDRFSAERPKGSFSTLEIQRTEQGDSAMYLCASSPGASYEQYFGPGTRLTVT.